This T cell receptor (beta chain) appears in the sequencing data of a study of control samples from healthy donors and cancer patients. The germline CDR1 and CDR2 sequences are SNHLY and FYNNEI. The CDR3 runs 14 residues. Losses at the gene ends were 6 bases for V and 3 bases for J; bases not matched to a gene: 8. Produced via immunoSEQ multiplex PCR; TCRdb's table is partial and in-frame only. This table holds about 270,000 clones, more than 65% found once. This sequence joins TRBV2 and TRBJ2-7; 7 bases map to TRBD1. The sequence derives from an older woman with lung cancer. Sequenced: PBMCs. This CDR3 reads CASRTPGQNYEQYF. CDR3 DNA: TGTGCCAGCAGGACCCCGGGACAGAACTACGAGCAGTACTTC.